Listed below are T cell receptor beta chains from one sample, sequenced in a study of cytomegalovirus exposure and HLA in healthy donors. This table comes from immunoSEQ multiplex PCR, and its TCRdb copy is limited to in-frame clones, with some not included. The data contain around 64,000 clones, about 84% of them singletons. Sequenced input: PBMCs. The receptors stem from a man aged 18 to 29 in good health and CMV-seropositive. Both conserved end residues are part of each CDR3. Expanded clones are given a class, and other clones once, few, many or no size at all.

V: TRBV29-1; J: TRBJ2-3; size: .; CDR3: CSATLRDTQYF
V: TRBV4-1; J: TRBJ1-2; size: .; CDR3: CASSPIFLQANYGYTF
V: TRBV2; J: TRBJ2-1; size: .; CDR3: CASSDGDRLYNEQFF
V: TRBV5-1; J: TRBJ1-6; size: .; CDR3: CASSPGQDNSPLHF
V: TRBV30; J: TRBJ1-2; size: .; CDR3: CAWSVTQVAGYTF
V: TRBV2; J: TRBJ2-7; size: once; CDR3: CASEEGQGLYEQYF
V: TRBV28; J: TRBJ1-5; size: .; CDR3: CASRYGGQPQHF
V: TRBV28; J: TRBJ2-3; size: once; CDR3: CASSPAERSTDTQYF
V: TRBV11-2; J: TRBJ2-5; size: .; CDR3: CASSLGAGQETQYF
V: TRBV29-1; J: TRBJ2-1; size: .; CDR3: CSAPGQSLDEQFF
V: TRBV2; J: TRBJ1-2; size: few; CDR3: CASSPPQGYTF
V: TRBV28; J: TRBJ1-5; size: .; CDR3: CASNPDSTHQPQHF
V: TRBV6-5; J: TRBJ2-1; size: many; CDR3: CASSYYPSRNEQFF
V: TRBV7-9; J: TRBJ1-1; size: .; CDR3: CASSNRDRVVSEAFF
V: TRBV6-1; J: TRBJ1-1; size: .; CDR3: CASLRALNTEAFF
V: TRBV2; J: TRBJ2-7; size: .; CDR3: CASREGLAVTYEQYF
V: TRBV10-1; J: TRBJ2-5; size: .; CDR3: CASSDRFQETQYF
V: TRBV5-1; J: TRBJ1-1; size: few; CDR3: CASSLGGVRGIDTEAFF
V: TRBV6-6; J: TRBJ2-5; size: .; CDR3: CASSYVIAETQYF
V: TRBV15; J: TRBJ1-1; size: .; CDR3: CATSPRGQSTEAFF
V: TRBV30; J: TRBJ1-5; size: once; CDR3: CAWDRGSNQPQHF
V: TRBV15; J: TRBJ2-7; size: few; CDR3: CATSRDYGLAVHEQYF
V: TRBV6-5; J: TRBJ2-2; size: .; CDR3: CASSAGETGELFF
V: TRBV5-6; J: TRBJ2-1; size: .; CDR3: CASSYGRGINEQFF
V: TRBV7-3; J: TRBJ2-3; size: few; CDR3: CASSLMGANTDTQYF
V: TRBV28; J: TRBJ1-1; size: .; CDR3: CASSSTALNTEAFF
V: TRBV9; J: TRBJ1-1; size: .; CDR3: CASSPGGGHVTEAFF
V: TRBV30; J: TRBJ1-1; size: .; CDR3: CAWRSWDRGVTEAFF
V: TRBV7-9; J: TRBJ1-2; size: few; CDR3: CASSLVTRQSYGYTF
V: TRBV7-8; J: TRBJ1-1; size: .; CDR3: CASSFGSGMANTEAFF
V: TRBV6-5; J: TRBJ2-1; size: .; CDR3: CASSSSGGAYNEQFF
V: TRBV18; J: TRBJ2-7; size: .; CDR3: CASSPLGQSPYEQYF
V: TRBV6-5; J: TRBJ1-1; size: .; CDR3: CASRYPDRPEAFF
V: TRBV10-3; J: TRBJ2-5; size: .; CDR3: CAISEELTSGGVRETQYF
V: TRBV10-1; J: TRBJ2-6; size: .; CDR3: CASSEGGEGAGANVLTF
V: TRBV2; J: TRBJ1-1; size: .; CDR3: CASSAQGPNTEAFF
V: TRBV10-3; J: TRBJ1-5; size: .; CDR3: CAISEETGRLDQPQHF
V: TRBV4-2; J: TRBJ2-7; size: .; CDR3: CASSPQSGGAGEQYF
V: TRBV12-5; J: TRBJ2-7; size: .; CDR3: CASGPRLANEQYF
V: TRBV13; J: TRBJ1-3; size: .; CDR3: CASSSGQGSGNTIYF
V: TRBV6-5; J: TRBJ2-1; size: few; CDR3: CASSYSGSSYNEQFF
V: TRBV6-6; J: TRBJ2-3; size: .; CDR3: CASSDRDTQYF
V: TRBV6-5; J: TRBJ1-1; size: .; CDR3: CASSRPGNTEAFF
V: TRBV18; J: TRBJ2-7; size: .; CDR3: CASSRSGGDSYEQYF
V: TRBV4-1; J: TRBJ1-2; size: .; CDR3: CASSRSRTDPNYGYTF
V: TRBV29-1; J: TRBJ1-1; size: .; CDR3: CSVGREKNTEAFF
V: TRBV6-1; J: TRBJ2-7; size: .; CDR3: CASSPVQDYEQYF
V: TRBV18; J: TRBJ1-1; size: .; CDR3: CASSPYQGQNTEAFF
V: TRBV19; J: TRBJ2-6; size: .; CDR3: CASSKTQYSGANVLTF
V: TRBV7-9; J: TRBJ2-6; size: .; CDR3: CASSLGGSSWGANVLTF
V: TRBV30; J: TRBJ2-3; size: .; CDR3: CAWTPTSGNTQYF
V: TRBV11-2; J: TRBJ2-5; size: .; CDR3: CASSLGDRVHQQETQYF
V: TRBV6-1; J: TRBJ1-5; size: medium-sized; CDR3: CASSDVGQGMGPQHF
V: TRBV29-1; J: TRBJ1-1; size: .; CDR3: CSAREVKNTEAFF
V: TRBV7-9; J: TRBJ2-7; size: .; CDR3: CASTERGGSPYEQYF
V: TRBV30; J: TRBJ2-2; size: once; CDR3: CAWRTGLVETGELFF
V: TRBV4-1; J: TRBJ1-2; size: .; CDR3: CASSQAGDDLYGYTF
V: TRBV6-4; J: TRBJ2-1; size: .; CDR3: CASSGTSGGANEQFF
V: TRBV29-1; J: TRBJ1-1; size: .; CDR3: CSVEPRGEAFF
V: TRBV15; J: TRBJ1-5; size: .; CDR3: CATSRGRASNQPQHF